This T cell receptor (beta chain) was retrieved from a study of cytomegalovirus exposure and HLA in healthy donors. Broader study findings: According to an earlier analysis, most TCR beta V segments yielded productive rearrangements about 87% or about 30% of the time.

Details on this clone: The antigen is unknown.

Both 60 Vbeta primers and 13 Jbeta primers went into the PCR. The repertoire was sequenced with immunoSEQ multiplex PCR; TCRdb's copy has only in-frame clones and lacks some. This sample's table has approximately 190,000 clones. The V gene lost 4 bases and the J gene lost 2 bases, with 19 bases spanning the gap. The CDR3 has 17 residues. The germline CDR1 and CDR2 sequences are MDHEN and SYDVKM. The sequence came from a man younger than 40 in good health and CMV-seronegative. Sequencing was performed on PBMCs. The chain is built from TRBV28 and TRBJ2-3; D possibly corresponds to TRBD1 (5 bases). This chain's CDR3 is CASSSHEGELSTDTQYF. CDR3 coding DNA: TGTGCCAGCAGTTCCCATGAAGGGGAACTATCCACAGATACGCAGTATTTT.